This T cell receptor beta chain derives from a study of long-term antiretroviral therapy in people with HIV. Study results and caveats: Data on ART adherence, viral resistance or therapy changes were unavailable.

The CDR3 spans 13 residues. Deletions cut 3 bases from V and 4 bases from J, with 12 bases between. Germline lookup yields CDR1 SQVTM and CDR2 ANQGSEA. A word on this clone: The antigen remains undetermined.

Sequencing relied on immunoSEQ assay v3.0, run at survey level. The table came from immunoSEQ multiplex PCR; TCRdb's copy has only in-frame clones and leaves some out. Among 9,000 to 13,000 clones, approximately 90% were seen once, and the ten largest hold approximately 21%. The chain employs TRBV29-1 and TRBJ1-2; the D is unclear. This clonotype was obtained from a woman aged 40 to 49 with HIV. Here the sequenced sample was unsorted PBMCs, taken 0.2 years before starting antiretroviral therapy. CDR3 region: CSVDEGWGYGYTF. Written as DNA, the CDR3 is TGCAGCGTTGATGAGGGTTGGGGCTATGGCTACACCTTC.